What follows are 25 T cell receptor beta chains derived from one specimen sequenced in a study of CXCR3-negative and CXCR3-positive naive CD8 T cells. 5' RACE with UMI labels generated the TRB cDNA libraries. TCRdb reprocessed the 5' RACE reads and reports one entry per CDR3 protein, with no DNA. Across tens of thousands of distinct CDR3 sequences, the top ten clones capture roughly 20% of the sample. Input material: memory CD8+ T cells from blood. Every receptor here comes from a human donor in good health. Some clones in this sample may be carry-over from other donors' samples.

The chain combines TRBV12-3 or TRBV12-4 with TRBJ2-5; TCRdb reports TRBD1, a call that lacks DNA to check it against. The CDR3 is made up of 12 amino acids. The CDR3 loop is CASRTLQETQYF.

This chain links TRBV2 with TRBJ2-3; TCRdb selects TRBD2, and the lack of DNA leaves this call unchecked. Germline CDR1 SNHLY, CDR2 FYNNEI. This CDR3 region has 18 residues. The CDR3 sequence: CASSEALLWRGGPDTQYF.

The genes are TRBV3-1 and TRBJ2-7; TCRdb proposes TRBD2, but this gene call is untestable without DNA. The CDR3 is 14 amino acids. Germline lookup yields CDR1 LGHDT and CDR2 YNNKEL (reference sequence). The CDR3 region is CASSQGGVLGSPNF.

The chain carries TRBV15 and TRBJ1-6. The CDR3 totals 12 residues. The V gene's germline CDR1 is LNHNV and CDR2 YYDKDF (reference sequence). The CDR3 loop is CATSRENSPLHF.

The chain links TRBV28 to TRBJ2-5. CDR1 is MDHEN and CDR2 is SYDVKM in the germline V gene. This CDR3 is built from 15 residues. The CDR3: CASSLGQVAQETQYF.

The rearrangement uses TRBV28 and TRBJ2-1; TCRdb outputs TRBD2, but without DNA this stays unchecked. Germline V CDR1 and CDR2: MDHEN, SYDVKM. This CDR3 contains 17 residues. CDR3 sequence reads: CASSSKGLAGDYNEQFF. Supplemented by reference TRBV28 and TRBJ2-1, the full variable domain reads DVKVTQSSRYLVKRTGEKVFLECVQDMDHENMFWYRQDPGLGLRLIYFSYDVKMKEKGDIPEGYSVSREKKERFSLILESASTNQTSMYLCASSSKGLAGDYNEQFFGPGTRLTVL.

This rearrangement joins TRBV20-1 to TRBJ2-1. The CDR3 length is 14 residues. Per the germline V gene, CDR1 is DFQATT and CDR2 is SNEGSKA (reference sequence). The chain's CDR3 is CSASGESSYNEQFF.

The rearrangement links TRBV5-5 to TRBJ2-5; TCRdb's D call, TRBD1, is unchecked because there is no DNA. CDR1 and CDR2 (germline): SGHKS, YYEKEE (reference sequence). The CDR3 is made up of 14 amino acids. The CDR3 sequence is CASSLVVSGETQYF.

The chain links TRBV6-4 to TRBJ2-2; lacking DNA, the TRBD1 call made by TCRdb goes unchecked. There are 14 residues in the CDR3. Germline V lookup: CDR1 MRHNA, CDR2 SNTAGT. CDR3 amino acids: CASSDGGGAGELFF.

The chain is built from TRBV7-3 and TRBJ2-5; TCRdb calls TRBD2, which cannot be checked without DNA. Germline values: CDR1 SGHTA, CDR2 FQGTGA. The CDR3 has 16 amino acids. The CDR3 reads CASSPPRSGGLKTQYF. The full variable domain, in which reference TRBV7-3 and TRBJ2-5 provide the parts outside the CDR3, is GAGVSQTPSNKVTEKGKYVELRCDPISGHTALYWYRQSLGQGPEFLIYFQGTGAADDSGLPNDRFFAVRPEGSVSTLKIQRTERGDSAVYLCASSPPRSGGLKTQYFGPGTRLLVL.

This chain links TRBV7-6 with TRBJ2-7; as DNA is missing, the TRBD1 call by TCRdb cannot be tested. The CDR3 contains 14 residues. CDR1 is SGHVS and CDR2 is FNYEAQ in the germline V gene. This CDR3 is CASSSTTGDYEQYF. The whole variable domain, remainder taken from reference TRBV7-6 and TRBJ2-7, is GAGVSQSPRYKVTKRGQDVALRCDPISGHVSLYWYRQALGQGPEFLTYFNYEAQQDKSGLPNDRFSAERPEGSISTLTIQRTEQRDSAMYRCASSSTTGDYEQYFGPGTRLTVT.

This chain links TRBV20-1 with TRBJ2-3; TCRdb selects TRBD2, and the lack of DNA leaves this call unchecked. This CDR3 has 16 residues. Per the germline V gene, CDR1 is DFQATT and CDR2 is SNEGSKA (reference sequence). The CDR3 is CSARDRASGDSDTQYF.

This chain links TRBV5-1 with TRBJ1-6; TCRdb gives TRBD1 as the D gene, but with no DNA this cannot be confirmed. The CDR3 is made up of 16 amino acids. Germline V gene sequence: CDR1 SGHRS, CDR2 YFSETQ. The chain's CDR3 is CASSFRGQEDNSPLHF.

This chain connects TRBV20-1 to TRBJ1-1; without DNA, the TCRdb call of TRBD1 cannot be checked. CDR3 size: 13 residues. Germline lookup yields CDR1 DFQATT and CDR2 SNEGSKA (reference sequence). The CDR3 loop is CSARPQGSTEAFF.

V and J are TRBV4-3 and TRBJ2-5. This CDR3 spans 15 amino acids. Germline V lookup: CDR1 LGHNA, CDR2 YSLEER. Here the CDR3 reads CASSQDLQMEETQYF.

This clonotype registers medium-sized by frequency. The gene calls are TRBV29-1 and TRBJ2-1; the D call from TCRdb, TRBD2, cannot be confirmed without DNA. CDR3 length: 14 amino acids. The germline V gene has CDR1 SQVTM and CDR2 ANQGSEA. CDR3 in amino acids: CSLPSPDGLNEQFF.

The CDR3 sequence is CASSQGKSSYEQYF. This chain links TRBV4-3 with TRBJ2-7. Per germline, CDR1 LGHNA and CDR2 YSLEER. This CDR3 has 14 amino acids.

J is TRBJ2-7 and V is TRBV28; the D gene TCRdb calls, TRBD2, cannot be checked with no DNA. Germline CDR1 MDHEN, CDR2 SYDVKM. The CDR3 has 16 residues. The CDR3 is CASSSSGGLDPYEQYF.

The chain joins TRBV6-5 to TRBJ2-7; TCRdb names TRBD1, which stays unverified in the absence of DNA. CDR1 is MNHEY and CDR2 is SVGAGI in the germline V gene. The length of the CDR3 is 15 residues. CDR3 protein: CASSYAGTGSYEQYF.

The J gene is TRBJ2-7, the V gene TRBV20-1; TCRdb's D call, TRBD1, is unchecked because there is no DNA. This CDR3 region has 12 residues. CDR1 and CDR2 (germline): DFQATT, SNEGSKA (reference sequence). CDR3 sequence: CSARDEGHEQYF.

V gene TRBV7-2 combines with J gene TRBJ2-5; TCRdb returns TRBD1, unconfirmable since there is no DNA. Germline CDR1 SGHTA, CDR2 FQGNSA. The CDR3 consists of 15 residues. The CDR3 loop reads CASSLLGGTGETQYF.

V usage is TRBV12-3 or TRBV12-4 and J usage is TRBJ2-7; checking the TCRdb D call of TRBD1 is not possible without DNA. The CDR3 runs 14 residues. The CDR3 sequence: CASSAGTGVNEQYF.

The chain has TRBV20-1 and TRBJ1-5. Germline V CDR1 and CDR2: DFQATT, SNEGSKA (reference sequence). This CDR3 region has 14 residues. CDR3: CSATDRPTHQPQHF.

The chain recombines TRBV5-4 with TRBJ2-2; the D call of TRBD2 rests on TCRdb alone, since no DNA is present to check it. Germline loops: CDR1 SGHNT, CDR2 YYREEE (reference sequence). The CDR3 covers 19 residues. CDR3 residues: CASSLLTGTSGTNTGELFF.

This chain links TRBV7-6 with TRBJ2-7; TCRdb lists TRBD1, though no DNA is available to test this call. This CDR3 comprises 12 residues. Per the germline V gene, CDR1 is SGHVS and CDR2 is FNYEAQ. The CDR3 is CASSLAGVEQYF.